This T cell receptor beta chain was captured in a study of cytomegalovirus exposure and HLA in healthy donors. All the people who gave samples were healthy bone marrow donors. Findings and limits, study-wide: Sequencing depth roughly uniform across donors was assumed in presence/absence analyses. In a later analysis, a missense DCLRE1C variant was linked to TCR beta V- and J-gene trimming. Beyond CMV serostatus, there was no information to go on about immune exposure.

Note on this clone: Its antigen is unidentified.

Vbeta (60) and Jbeta (13) primers were used in the PCR. Assay: immunoSEQ multiplex PCR; the TCRdb copy retains only in-frame clones and omits some. The data contain around 190,000 clones, around 80% of them singletons. V lost 2 bases and J 1 base, leaving 12 bases between the germline ends. The germline V gene has CDR1 SGHRS and CDR2 YFSETQ. The CDR3 is 16 amino acids. The sequence came from a woman in her forties in good health and CMV-seronegative. This sequence joins TRBV5-1 and TRBJ2-2; a weak D match, TRBD1 (6 bases). Sequencing was done on a sample of PBMCs. The CDR3, as DNA: TGCGCCAGCAGCTTAGAGGACAGAGGGAACACCGGGGAGCTGTTTTTT. This gives the protein CASSLEDRGNTGELFF.